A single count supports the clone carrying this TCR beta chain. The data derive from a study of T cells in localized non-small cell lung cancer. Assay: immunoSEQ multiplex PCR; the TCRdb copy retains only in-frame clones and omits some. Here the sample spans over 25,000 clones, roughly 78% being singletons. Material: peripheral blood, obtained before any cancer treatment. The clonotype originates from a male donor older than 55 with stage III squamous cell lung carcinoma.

The CDR3 protein is CASSLQGLYGYTF. The CDR3 coding sequence is TGTGCCAGCAGCTTACAGGGGCTCTATGGCTACACCTTC. The chain recombines TRBV27 with TRBJ1-2; 7 nucleotides agree with TRBD1. CDR1 and CDR2 from the germline V gene are MNHEY and SMNVEV (reference sequence). J lost 4 bases, V lost 6 bases, and 5 bases had no gene match. The CDR3 covers 13 residues.